This T cell receptor (beta chain) was captured in a study of blood T cell repertoires in COVID-19. Study-wide background: The United States, Italy and Spain provided the acute and convalescent COVID-19 samples. Sample material is recorded as cDNA or gDNA derived from T cells, B-cell-depleted T cells, or PBMCs.

The germline V and J ends were trimmed by 0 bases and 0 bases, with 11 bases remaining between them. Germline lookup yields CDR1 SGHDN and CDR2 FVKESK. The CDR3 consists of 17 residues. Under the authors' procedure: Amplification of reference gene primers provided the estimated nucleated cell counts. Libraries were prepared by immunoSEQ multiplex PCR; TCRdb keeps only in-frame clonotypes and omits some of them. V and J calls and clone size are as listed in that table; D and trimming were resolved from the DNA. The sample lists more than 95,000 clones, around 74% occurring once. The material sequenced was peripheral blood. The V and J genes are TRBV14 and TRBJ1-4, with unresolved D. The source is a woman in her sixties or seventies with acute or convalescent COVID-19. The CDR3 here is CASSQDYLGATNEKLFF. CDR3 nucleotides: TGTGCCAGCAGCCAAGATTACCTAGGTGCAACTAATGAAAAACTGTTTTTT. The whole variable domain, filled in from reference TRBV14 and TRBJ1-4, reads EAGVTQFPSHSVIEKGQTVTLRCDPISGHDNLYWYRRVMGKEIKFLLHFVKESKQDESGMPNNRFLAERTGGTYSTLKVQPAELEDSGVYFCASSQDYLGATNEKLFFGSGTQLSVL.